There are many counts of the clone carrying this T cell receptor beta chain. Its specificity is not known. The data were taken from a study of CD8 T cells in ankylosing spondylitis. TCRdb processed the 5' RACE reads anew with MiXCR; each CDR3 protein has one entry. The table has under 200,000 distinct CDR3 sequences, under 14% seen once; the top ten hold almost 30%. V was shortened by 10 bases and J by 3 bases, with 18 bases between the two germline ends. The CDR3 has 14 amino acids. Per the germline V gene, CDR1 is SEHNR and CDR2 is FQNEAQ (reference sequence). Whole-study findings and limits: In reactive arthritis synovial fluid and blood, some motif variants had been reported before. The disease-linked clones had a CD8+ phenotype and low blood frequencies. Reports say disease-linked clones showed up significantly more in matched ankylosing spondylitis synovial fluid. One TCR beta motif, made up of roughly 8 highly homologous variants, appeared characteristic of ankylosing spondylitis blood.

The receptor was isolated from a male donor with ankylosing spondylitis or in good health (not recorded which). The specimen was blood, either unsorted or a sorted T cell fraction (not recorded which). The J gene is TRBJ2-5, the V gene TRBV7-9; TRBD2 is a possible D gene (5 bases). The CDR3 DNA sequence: TGTGCCACTCCCGAGGGCTTAGCGAAAGAGACCCAGTACTTC. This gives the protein CATPEGLAKETQYF.